The sample holds many counts of the clone carrying this T cell receptor (beta chain). Four PCR rounds used nested alpha and beta constant region primers plus the SP2 primer. TCRdb reanalysed the UMI-ligation and nested PCR reads using MiXCR and keeps one entry per CDR3 protein. The sample has about 26,000 distinct CDR3 sequences, about 5.2% seen once; the top ten hold approximately 7.4%. The V gene lost 6 bases and the J gene lost 7 bases, with 13 bases spanning the gap. Germline CDR1 reads MGHRA; CDR2 reads YSYEKL. The CDR3 has 13 residues. These data come from a study of naive and memory T cell subsets. A UMI-containing oligonucleotide was joined by 3' ligation to the TCR cDNA template.

Input material: blood. The chain has TRBV4-1 and TRBJ1-5, with no clear D. The clonotype was recovered from an adult in good health. This CDR3 reads CASSPGSGQPQHF. CDR3 DNA: TGCGCCAGCAGTCCGGGATCTGGGCAGCCCCAGCATTTT.